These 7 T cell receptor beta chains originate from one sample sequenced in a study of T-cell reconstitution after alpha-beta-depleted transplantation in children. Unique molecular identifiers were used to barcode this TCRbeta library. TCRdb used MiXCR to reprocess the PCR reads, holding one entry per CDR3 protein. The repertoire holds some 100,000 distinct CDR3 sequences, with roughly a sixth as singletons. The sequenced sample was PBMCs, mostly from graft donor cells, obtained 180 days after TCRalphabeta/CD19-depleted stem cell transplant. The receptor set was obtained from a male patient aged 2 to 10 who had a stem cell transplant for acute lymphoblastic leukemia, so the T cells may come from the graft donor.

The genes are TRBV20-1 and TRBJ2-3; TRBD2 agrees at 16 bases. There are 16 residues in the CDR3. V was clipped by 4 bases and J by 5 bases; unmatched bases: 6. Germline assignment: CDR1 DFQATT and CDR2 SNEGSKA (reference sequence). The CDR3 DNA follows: TGCAGTGCTACGGGACTAGCGGGGGGGCGGGGAGATACGCAGTATTTT. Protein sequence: CSATGLAGGRGDTQYF.

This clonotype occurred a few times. In DNA, the CDR3 is TGCAGTGCTACTCAGCCTAGCGGGAGGATCGATGAGCAGTTCTTC. As protein: CSATQPSGRIDEQFF. This chain joins TRBV20-1 and TRBJ2-1, with 11 positions matching TRBD2. The V and J ends lost 4 bases and 8 bases, in that order; junction bases with no gene match: 10. Germline CDR1 is DFQATT and CDR2 is SNEGSKA (reference sequence). The CDR3 has 15 residues.

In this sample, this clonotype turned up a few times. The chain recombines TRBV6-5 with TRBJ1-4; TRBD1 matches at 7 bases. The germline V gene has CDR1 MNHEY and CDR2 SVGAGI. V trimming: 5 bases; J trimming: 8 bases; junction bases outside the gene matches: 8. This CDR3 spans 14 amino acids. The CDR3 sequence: CASSLDRDSEKLFF. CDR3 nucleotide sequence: TGTGCCAGCAGTCTCGACAGGGATTCGGAAAAACTGTTTTTT.

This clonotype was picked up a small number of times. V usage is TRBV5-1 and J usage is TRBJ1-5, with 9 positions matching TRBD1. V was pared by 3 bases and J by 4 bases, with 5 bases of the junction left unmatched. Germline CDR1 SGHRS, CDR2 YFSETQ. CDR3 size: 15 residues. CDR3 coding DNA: TGCGCCAGCAGCTCCGGGACAGGGATTAATCAGCCCCAGCATTTT. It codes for CASSSGTGINQPQHF.

The DNA of the CDR3 is TGTGCCAGCAGCTCGGGACTAGCGGGGGGGCCGGGCAATGAGCAGTTCTTC. Encoded protein: CASSSGLAGGPGNEQFF. This sequence joins TRBV5-4 and TRBJ2-1; TRBD2 matches 16 bases. Looked up from germline, CDR1 is SGHNT and CDR2 is YYREEE (reference sequence). Unmatched junction bases numbered 6, after V lost 3 bases and J lost 6 bases. The CDR3 extends over 17 amino acids.

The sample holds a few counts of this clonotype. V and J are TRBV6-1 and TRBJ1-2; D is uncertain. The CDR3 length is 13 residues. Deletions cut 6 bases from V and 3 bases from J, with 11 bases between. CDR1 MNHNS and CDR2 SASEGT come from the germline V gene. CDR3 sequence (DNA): TGTGCCAGCAGCGCTGACATAGACTATGGCTACACCTTC. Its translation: CASSADIDYGYTF.

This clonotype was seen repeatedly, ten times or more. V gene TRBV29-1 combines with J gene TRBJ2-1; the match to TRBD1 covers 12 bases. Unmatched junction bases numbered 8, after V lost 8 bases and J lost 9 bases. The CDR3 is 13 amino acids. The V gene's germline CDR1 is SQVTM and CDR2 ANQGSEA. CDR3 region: CSLRGQGAGEQFF. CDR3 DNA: TGCAGCCTACGGGGACAGGGGGCCGGTGAGCAGTTCTTC.